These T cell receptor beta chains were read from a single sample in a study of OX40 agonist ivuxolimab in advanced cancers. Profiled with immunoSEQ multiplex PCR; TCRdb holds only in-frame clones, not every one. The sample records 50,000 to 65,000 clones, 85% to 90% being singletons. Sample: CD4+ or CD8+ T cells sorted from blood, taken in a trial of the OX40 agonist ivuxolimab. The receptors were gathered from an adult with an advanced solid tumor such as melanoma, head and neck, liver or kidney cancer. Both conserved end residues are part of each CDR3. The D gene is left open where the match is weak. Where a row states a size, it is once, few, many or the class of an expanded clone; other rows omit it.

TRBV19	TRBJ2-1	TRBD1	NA	CASSKNRDRGLDEQFF	TGTGCCAGTAGTAAAAACCGGGACAGGGGGCTGGATGAGCAGTTCTTC
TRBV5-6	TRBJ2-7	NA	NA	CASRNGKAGVDEQYF	TGTGCCAGCAGGAATGGGAAGGCAGGGGTGGACGAGCAGTACTTC
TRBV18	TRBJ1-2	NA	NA	CASSPNTRHSRGDGYTF	TGTGCCAGCTCACCTAACACCCGTCACTCGCGGGGCGATGGCTACACCTTC
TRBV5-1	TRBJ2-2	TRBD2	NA	CASSSTSGTTGELFF	TGCGCCAGCAGCTCGACTAGCGGGACCACCGGGGAGCTGTTTTTT
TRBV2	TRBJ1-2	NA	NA	CASSNPGIYGYTF	TGTGCCAGCAGTAATCCAGGAATCTATGGCTACACCTTC
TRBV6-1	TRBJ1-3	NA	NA	CASSEWGGSGNTIYF	TGTGCCAGCAGTGAATGGGGGGGCTCTGGAAACACCATATATTTT
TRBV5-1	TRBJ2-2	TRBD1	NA	CASSRTDRDNTGELFF	TGCGCCAGCAGCCGAACGGACAGGGATAACACCGGGGAGCTGTTTTTT
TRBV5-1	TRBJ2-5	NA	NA	CASRLVREETQYF	TGCGCCAGCAGATTGGTGAGGGAAGAGACCCAGTACTTC
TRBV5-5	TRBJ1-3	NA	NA	CASSLVMGISGNTIYF	TGTGCCAGCAGCTTGGTAATGGGCATCTCTGGAAACACCATATATTTT
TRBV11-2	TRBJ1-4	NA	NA	CASSLVWSPGEKLFF	TGTGCCAGCAGCTTAGTATGGTCCCCGGGGGAAAAACTGTTTTTT
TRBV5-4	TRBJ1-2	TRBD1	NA	CASSLAWTGGLPSGYTF	TGTGCCAGCAGCTTGGCCTGGACAGGGGGCCTCCCGAGTGGCTACACCTTC
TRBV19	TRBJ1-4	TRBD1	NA	CASSPRGLDEKLFF	TGTGCCAGTAGTCCCAGGGGGCTTGATGAAAAACTGTTTTTT
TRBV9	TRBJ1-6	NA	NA	CASSVAGTPSDSPLHF	TGTGCCAGCAGCGTAGCAGGGACCCCAAGTGATTCACCCCTCCACTTT
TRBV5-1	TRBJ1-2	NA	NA	CASSTARQAPYGYTF	TGCGCCAGCAGCACAGCCCGACAGGCACCCTATGGCTACACCTTC
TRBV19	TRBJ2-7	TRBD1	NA	CASSITSTGYGEQYF	TGTGCCAGTAGTATAACCTCGACAGGGTATGGCGAGCAGTACTTC
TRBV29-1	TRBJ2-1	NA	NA	CSATHGRSSYNEQFF	TGCAGCGCTACCCACGGCAGGAGCTCCTACAATGAGCAGTTCTTC
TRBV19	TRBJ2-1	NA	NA	CASSSTGMNEQFF	TGTGCCAGTAGTAGTACAGGGATGAATGAGCAGTTCTTC
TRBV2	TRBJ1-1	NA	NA	CASSRYAEAFF	TGTGCCAGCAGCAGGTATGCTGAAGCTTTCTTT
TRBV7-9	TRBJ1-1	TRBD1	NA	CASSTDRGLGTEAFF	TGTGCCAGCAGCACTGACAGGGGGCTGGGCACTGAAGCTTTCTTT
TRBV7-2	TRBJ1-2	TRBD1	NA	CASSRGTGPYGYTF	TGTGCCAGCAGTAGAGGGACAGGTCCCTATGGCTACACCTTC
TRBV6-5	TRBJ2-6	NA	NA	CASSYLGGTGANVLTF	TGTGCCAGCAGTTACTTGGGGGGAACTGGGGCCAACGTCCTGACTTTC
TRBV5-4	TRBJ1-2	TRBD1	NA	CASSYRGNYGYTF	TGTGCCAGCAGTTACAGGGGGAACTATGGCTACACCTTC
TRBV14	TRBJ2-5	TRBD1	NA	CASSQDRGSFGGETQYF	TGTGCCAGCAGCCAGGACAGGGGCTCTTTTGGAGGGGAGACCCAGTACTTC
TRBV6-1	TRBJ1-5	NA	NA	CATGQNGSNQPQHF	TGTGCCACCGGCCAAAACGGGAGCAATCAGCCCCAGCATTTT
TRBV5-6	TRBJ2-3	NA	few	CASSPEPGADTQYF	TGTGCCAGCAGCCCTGAGCCGGGGGCAGATACGCAGTATTTT
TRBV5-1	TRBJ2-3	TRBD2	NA	CASSLEARGASDTQYF	TGCGCCAGCAGCTTGGAAGCGCGGGGGGCGTCTGATACGCAGTATTTT
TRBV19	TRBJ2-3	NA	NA	CASSPRTSTDTQYF	TGTGCCAGTAGTCCCCGGACTAGCACAGATACGCAGTATTTT
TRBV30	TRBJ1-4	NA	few	CAWKGGTNEKLFF	TGTGCCTGGAAGGGGGGAACTAATGAAAAACTGTTTTTT
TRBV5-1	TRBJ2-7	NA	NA	CASSLVGSYEQYF	TGCGCCAGCAGCTTGGTAGGTTCCTACGAGCAGTACTTC
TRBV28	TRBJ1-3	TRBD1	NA	CASSLPQGAVLGTIYF	TGTGCCAGCAGTTTACCCCAGGGGGCGGTTCTGGGCACCATATATTTT
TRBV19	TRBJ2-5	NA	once	CASSGALQETQYF	TGTGCCAGTAGTGGGGCTCTGCAAGAGACCCAGTACTTC
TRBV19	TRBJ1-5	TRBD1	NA	CASTLTGGQPQHF	TGTGCCAGTACCTTGACAGGGGGTCAGCCCCAGCATTTT
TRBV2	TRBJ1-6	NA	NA	CASSELAPPNSPLHF	TGTGCCAGCAGTGAATTGGCGCCGCCGAATTCACCCCTCCACTTT
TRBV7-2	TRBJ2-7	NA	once	CASSLLEGSYEQYF	TGTGCCAGCAGCCTCTTGGAGGGCTCCTACGAGCAGTACTTC
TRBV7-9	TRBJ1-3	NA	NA	CASSFVTGLSGNTIYF	TGTGCCAGCAGCTTCGTGACAGGCCTCTCTGGAAACACCATATATTTT
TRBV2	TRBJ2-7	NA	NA	CASSTAGILYEQYF	TGTGCCAGCAGTACCGCCGGGATCCTCTACGAGCAGTACTTC
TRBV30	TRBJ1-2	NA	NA	CAWSRTENGYTF	TGTGCCTGGTCAAGGACAGAAAATGGCTACACCTTC
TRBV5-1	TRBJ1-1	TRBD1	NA	CASSYGQGAAFF	TGCGCCAGCAGCTACGGACAGGGTGCAGCTTTCTTT
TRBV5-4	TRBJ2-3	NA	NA	CASSLGGQWGTDTQYF	TGTGCCAGCAGCTTGGGGGGCCAGTGGGGCACAGATACGCAGTATTTT
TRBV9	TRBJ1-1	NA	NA	CASSVAGNTEAFF	TGTGCCAGCAGCGTAGCAGGGAACACTGAAGCTTTCTTT
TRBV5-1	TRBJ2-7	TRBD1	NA	CASSRTGQGGAEQYF	TGCGCCAGCAGCCGAACAGGACAGGGGGGGGCCGAGCAGTACTTC
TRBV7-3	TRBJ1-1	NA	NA	CASSLGVTGEAFF	TGTGCCAGCAGCTTAGGGGTTACCGGTGAAGCTTTCTTT
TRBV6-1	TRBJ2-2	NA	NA	CASTTTGTGELFF	TGTGCCAGCACCACTACTGGGACCGGGGAGCTGTTTTTT
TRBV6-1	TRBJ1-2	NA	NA	CASIPDSSYGYTF	TGTGCCTCCATTCCCGACAGCTCCTATGGCTACACCTTC
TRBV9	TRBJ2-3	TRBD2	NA	CASSRLALGTDTQYF	TGTGCCAGCAGCCGACTAGCTCTCGGCACAGATACGCAGTATTTT
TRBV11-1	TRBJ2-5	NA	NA	CASSWRDGQETQYF	TGTGCCAGCAGCTGGCGGGACGGTCAAGAGACCCAGTACTTC
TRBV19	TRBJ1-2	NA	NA	CASSPRTQAGYTF	TGTGCCAGTAGTCCGCGGACCCAGGCTGGCTACACCTTC
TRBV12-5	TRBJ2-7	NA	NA	CASGFARLGQISYEQYF	TGTGCTAGTGGTTTCGCCCGCCTAGGGCAGATCTCCTACGAGCAGTACTTC
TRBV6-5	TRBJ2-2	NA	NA	CASGYRGTSTGELFF	TGTGCCAGCGGATATCGGGGGACAAGCACCGGGGAGCTGTTTTTT
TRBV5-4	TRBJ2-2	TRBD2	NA	CASSFGGSSTGELFF	TGTGCCAGCAGCTTCGGGGGGTCCAGCACCGGGGAGCTGTTTTTT
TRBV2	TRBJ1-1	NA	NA	CASSEIRKGTEAFF	TGTGCCAGCAGTGAAATCAGGAAGGGCACTGAAGCTTTCTTT
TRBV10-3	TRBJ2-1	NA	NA	CAIGSNNEQFF	TGTGCCATCGGAAGTAACAATGAGCAGTTCTTC